This T cell receptor beta chain was recorded in a study of blood T cell repertoires in COVID-19. Background on the study: Researchers got acute and convalescent COVID-19 samples from the United States, Italy and Spain. The analysed material was cDNA or gDNA that came from T cells, B-cell-depleted T cells, or PBMCs.

J lost 4 bases, V lost 5 bases, and 5 bases had no gene match. CDR3 length: 15 residues. CDR1 and CDR2 (germline): SGHVS, FNYEAQ. In the original workflow: Amplification of reference gene primers provided the estimated nucleated cell counts. Sequenced by immunoSEQ multiplex PCR; TCRdb stores in-frame clones only, minus some. Clonal size and the V and J genes are those of that table, whereas D and trimming came from the DNA. The sample has approximately 140,000 clones, about 86% seen once. The chain links TRBV7-6 to TRBJ1-6; 7 nucleotides align to TRBD1. The sequence was obtained from a man aged 70-80 years with acute or convalescent COVID-19. The specimen sequenced was peripheral blood. The CDR3 DNA follows: TGTGCCAGCAGCCCAGGACAGGCTTATAATTCACCCCTCCACTTT. It translates to CASSPGQAYNSPLHF.